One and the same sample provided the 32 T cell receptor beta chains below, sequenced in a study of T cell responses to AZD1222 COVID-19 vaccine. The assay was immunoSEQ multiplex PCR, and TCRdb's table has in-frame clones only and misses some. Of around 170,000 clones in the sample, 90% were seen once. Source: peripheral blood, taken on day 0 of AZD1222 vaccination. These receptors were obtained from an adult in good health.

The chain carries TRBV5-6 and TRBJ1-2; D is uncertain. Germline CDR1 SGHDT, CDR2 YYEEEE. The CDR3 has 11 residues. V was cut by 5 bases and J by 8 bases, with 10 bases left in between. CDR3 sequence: CASRLHYGYTF. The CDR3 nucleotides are TGTGCCAGCAGGCTACATTACGGCTACACCTTC.

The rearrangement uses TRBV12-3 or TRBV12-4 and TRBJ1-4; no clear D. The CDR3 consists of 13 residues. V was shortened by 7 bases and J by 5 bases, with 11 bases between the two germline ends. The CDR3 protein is CASNSGLNEKLFF. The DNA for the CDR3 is TGTGCCAGCAATTCGGGGTTAAATGAAAAACTGTTTTTT.

For the CDR3, the DNA is TGTGCCAGCAGCGTAGGCAGGGAACTCTACGAGCAGTACTTC. This codes for CASSVGRELYEQYF. The gene calls are TRBV9 and TRBJ2-7; TRBD1 might be the D (5 bases). Germline lookup yields CDR1 SGDLS and CDR2 YYNGEE. The CDR3 covers 14 residues. Between the trimmed V and J ends, which lost 0 bases and 3 bases, there was a span of 10 bases.

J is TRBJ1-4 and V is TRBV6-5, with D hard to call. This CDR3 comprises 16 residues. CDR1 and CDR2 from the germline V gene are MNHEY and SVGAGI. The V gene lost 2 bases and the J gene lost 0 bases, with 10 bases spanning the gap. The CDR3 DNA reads TGTGCCAGCAGTTACCGGGCGGTGACAACTAATGAAAAACTGTTTTTT. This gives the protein CASSYRAVTTNEKLFF.

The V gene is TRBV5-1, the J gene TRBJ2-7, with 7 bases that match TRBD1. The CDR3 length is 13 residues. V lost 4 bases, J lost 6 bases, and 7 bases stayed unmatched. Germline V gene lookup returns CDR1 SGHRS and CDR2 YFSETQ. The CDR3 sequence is CASSRDRASEQYF. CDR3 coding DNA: TGCGCCAGCAGCCGGGACAGAGCGTCCGAGCAGTACTTC.

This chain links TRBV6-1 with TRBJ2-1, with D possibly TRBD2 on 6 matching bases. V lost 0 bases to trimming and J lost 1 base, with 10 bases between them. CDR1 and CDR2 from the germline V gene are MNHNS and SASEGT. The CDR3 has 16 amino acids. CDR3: CASSEAGLGSYNEQFF. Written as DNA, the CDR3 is TGTGCCAGCAGTGAAGCGGGACTGGGGTCCTACAATGAGCAGTTCTTC.

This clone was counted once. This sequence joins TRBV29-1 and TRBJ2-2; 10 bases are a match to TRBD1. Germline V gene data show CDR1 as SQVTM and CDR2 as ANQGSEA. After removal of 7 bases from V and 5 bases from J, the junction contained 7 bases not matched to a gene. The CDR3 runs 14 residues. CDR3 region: CSAQTGGRTGELFF. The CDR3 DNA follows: TGCAGCGCACAGACAGGGGGCAGAACCGGGGAGCTGTTTTTT.

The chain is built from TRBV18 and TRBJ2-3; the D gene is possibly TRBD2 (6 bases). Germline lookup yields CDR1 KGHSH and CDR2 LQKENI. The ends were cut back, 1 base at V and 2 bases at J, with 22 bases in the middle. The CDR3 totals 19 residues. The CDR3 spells CASSPRGAGSEGNTDTQYF. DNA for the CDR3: TGTGCCAGCTCACCACGGGGAGCGGGCTCCGAGGGGAACACAGATACGCAGTATTTT.

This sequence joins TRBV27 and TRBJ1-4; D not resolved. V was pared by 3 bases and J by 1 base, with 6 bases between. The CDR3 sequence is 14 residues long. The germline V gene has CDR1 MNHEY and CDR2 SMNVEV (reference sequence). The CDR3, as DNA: TGTGCCAGCAGTTTTGAAGTAACTAATGAAAAACTGTTTTTT. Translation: CASSFEVTNEKLFF.

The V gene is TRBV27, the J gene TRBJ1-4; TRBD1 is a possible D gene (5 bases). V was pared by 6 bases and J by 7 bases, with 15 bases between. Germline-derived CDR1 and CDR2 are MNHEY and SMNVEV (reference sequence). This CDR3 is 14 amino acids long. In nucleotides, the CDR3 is TGTGCCAGCAGGCCTACCAGGGTTGGTGAAAAACTGTTTTTT. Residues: CASRPTRVGEKLFF.

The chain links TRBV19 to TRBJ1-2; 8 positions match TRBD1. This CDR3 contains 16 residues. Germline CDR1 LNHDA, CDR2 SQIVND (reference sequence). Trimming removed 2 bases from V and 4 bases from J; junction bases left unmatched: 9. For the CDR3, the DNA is TGTGCCAGTAGTATACCGCTGGACAGGGCGGGCTATGGCTACACCTTC. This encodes CASSIPLDRAGYGYTF.

The CDR3 spells CASSQEVNYEQYF. The DNA for the CDR3 is TGCGCCAGCAGCCAAGAGGTCAACTACGAGCAGTACTTC. J is TRBJ2-7 and V is TRBV4-1; D ambiguous. Germline V lookup: CDR1 MGHRA, CDR2 YSYEKL. The CDR3 covers 13 residues. V was trimmed by 0 bases and J by 3 bases, leaving 6 bases between them.

The CDR3 here is CASSPQGRGLSYEQYF. The CDR3 nucleotides read TGTGCCAGCAGCCCCCAGGGCAGGGGCCTCTCCTACGAGCAGTACTTC. The chain couples TRBV7-3 to TRBJ2-7; D is possibly TRBD1 (6 bases). Trimming removed 5 bases from V and 0 bases from J, with 17 bases in between. The CDR3 has 16 residues. Germline V gives CDR1 SGHTA, CDR2 FQGTGA.

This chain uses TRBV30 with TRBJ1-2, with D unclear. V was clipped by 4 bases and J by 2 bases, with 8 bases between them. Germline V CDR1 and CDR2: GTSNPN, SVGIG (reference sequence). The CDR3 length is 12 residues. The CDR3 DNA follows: TGTGCCTGGAACACCTACAACTATGGCTACACCTTC. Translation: CAWNTYNYGYTF.

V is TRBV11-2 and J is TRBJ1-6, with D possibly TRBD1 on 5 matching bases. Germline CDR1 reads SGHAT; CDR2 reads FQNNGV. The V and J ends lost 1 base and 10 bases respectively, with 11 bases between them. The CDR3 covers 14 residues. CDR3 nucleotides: TGTGCCAGCAGCTTAGGGGCAGGGCCATCACCCCTCCACTTT. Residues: CASSLGAGPSPLHF. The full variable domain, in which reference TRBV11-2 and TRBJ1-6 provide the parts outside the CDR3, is EAGVAQSPRYKIIEKRQSVAFWCNPISGHATLYWYQQILGQGPKLLIQFQNNGVVDDSQLPKDRFSAERLKGVDSTLKIQPAKLEDSAVYLCASSLGAGPSPLHFGNGTRLTVT.

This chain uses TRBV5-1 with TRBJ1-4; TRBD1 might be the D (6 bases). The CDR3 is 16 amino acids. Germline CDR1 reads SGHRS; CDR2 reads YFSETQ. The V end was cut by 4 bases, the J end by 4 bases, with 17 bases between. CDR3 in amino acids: CASSDRLTGYNEKLFF. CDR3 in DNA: TGCGCCAGCAGCGACCGTTTGACAGGCTATAATGAAAAACTGTTTTTT.

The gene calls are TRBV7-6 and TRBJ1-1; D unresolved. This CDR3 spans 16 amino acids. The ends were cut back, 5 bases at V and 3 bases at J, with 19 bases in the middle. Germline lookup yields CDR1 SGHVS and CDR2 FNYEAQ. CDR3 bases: TGTGCCAGCAGCCCCTGTGTGGGAAATAAAGACACTGAAGCTTTCTTT. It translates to CASSPCVGNKDTEAFF.

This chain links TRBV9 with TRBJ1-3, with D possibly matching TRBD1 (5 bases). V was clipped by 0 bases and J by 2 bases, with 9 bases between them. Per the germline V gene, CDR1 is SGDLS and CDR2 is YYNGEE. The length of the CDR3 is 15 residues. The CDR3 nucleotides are TGTGCCAGCAGCGTAGTAGGGGTTGCTGGAAACACCATATATTTT. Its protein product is CASSVVGVAGNTIYF.

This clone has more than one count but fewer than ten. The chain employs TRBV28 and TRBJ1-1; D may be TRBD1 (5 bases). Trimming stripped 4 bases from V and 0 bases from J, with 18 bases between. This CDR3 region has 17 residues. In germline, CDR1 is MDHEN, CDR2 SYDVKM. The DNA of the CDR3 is TGTGCCAGCAGTTCCCTCCTGGGGGAGGAGATGAACACTGAAGCTTTCTTT. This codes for CASSSLLGEEMNTEAFF.

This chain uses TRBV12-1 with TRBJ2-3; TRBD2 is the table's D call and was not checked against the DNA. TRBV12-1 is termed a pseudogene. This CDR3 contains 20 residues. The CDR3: CASSFRRSLAGGLLDDTQYF. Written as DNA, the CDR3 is TGTGCCAGCAGCTTTCGGAGATCGCTAGCGGGGGGGCTTCTTGATGATACGCAGTATTTT.

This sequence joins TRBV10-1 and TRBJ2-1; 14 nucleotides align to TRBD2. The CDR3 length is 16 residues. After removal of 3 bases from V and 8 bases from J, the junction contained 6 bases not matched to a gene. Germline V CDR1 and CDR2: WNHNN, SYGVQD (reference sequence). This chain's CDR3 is CASSDPTSGGADEQFF. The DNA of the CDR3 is TGCGCCAGCAGTGACCCGACTAGCGGGGGGGCGGATGAGCAGTTCTTC.

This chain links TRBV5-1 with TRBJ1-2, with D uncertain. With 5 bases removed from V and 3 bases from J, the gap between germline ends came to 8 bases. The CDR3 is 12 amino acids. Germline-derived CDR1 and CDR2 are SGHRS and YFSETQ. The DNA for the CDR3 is TGCGCCAGCAGATCCGGGGACTATGGCTACACCTTC. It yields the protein CASRSGDYGYTF.

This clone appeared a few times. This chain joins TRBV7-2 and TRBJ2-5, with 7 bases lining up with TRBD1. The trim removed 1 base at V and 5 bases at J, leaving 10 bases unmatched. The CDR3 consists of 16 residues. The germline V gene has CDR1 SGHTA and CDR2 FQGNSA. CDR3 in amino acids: CASSLEFAGGEETQYF. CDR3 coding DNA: TGTGCCAGCAGCTTAGAGTTCGCAGGGGGTGAGGAGACCCAGTACTTC.

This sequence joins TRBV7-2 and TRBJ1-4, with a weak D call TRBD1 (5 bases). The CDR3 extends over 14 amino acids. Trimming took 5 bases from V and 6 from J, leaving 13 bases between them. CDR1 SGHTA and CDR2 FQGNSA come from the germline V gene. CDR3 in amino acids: CASSRQGRDEKLFF. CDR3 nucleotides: TGTGCCAGCAGCCGTCAGGGACGAGATGAAAAACTGTTTTTT.

CDR3 DNA sequence: TGTGCCAGCAGCTTGAGCGGACAGGTCAATCAGCCCCAGCATTTT. Amino acids: CASSLSGQVNQPQHF. The chain uses TRBV9 and TRBJ1-5; 7 bases are shared with TRBD1. The CDR3 loop spans 15 amino acids. CDR1 SGDLS and CDR2 YYNGEE come from the germline V gene. J was trimmed by 3 bases and V by 4 bases; bases with no gene match: 7.

The CDR3 spells CASSLVAGTQETQYF. The CDR3 DNA is TGTGCCAGCAGCTTAGTAGCGGGGACACAAGAGACCCAGTACTTC. The chain links TRBV7-2 to TRBJ2-5; 8 nucleotides match TRBD2. From germline, CDR1 is SGHTA and CDR2 FQGNSA. Germline trimming cut 1 base from V and 2 bases from J; bases unmatched to any gene: 3. The CDR3 covers 15 residues.

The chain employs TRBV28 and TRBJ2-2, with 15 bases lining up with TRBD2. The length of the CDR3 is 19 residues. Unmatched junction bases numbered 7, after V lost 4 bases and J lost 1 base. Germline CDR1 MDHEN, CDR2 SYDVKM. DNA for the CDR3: TGTGCCAGCAGTTCCACGGGACTAGCGGGGGGTTGGAACACCGGGGAGCTGTTTTTT. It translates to CASSSTGLAGGWNTGELFF.

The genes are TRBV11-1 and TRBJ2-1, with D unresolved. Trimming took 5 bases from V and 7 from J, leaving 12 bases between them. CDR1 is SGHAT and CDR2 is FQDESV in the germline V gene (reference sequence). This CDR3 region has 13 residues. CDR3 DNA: TGTGCCAGCAGCCCCTCCGGACCGAATGAGCAGTTCTTC. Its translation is CASSPSGPNEQFF.

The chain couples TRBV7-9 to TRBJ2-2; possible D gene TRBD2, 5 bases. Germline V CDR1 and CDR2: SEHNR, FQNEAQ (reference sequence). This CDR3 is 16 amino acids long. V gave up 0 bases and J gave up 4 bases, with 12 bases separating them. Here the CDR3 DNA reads TGTGCCAGCAGCTTAGCGAGGAGTCGGGGCACCGGGGAGCTGTTTTTT. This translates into CASSLARSRGTGELFF.

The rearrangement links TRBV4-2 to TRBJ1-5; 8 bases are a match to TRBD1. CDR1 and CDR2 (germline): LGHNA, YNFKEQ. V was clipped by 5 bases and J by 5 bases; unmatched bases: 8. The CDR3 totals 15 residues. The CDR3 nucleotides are TGTGCCAGCAGCACCGGGACAGGAGGGTATCAGCCCCAGCATTTT. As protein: CASSTGTGGYQPQHF.

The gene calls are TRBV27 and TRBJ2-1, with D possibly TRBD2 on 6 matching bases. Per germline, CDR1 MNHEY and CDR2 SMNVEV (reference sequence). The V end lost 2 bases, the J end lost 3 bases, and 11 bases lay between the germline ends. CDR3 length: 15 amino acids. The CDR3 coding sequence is TGTGCCAGCAGTTTAACGGGGGAGGACTACAATGAGCAGTTCTTC. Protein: CASSLTGEDYNEQFF.

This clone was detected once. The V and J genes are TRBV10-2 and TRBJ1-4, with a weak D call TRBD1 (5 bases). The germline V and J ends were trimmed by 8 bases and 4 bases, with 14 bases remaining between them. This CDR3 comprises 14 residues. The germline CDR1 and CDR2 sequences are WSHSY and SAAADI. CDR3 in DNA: TGCGCCAGCTCCCTATCGGGGCATAATGAAAAACTGTTTTTT. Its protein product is CASSLSGHNEKLFF.